This TCR beta chain appears in the sequencing data of a study of T cells in women clearing cervical HPV infection. Average input was around 1,100 ng genomic DNA for immunoSEQ TCR beta CDR3 amplification. The table came from immunoSEQ multiplex PCR; TCRdb's copy has only in-frame clones and leaves some out. This repertoire includes about 32,000 clones. The germline gives CDR1 GTSNPN, CDR2 SVGIG (reference sequence). The CDR3 totals 12 residues. J gave up 6 bases and V 3 bases, and 4 bases lay outside the gene matches. Notes on the study in general: Repertoire richness, not evenness, was significantly elevated in CIN3+ cases versus controls.

Each participant carried one incident cervical HPV16 infection only. Comments on this clone: Its antigen is still unknown. The missing CDR3 end, 3 residues past where the read stops, is filled in from the germline J gene.

The chain is built from TRBV30 and TRBJ2-7; 8 nucleotides agree with TRBD1. Material for sequencing was blood buffy coat. This receptor was obtained from a woman aged 18 to 75 with a cervical HPV16 infection that either progressed to CIN3+ or cleared (not recorded which). The DNA read from the CDR3 is TGTGCCTGGAGCTCCGACAGGGGCGAG. It specifies CAWSSDRGE. The complete CDR3 protein is CAWSSDRGEQYF.